The text below deals with one TCR beta chain. This sample was included in a study of cytotoxic CD8 clonotypes in ibrutinib-treated CLL. Germline lookup yields CDR1 LNHDA and CDR2 SQIVND (reference sequence). The CDR3 length is 10 residues. Trimming stripped 4 bases from V and 5 bases from J, with 0 bases between. Method: immunoSEQ multiplex PCR; TCRdb's copy keeps in-frame clones and lacks some. The sample shows roughly 53,000 clones, about 54% of them seen only once. This TCR came from a human donor with chronic lymphocytic leukemia. The chain uses TRBV19 and TRBJ2-1; no reliable D call. The sample was PBMCs, taken at disease progression, from a patient treated with ibrutinib. CDR3 nucleotide sequence: TGTGCCAGTAGTAACAATGAGCAGTTCTTC. This encodes CASSNNEQFF.